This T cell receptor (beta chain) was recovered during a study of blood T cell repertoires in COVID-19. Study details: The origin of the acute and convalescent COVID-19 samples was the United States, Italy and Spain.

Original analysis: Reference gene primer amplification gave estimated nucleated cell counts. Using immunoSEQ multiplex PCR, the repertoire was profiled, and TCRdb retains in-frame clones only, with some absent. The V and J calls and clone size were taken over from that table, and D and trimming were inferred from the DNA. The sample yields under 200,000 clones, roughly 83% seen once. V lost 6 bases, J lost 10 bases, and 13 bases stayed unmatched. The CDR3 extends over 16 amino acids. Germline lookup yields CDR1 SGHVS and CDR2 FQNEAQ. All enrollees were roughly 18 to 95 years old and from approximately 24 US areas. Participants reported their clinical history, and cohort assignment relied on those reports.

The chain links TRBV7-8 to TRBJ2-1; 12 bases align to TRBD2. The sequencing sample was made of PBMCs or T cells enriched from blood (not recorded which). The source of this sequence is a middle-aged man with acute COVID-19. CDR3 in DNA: TGTGCCAGCAGTCAACCTAGCGGGAGGGCCGAATGGGAGCAGTTCTTC. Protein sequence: CASSQPSGRAEWEQFF.